This T cell receptor beta chain was identified in a study of blood T cell repertoires in COVID-19. Study-wide background: Collection of acute and convalescent COVID-19 samples took place in the United States, Italy and Spain. Sources were T cells, B-cell-depleted T cells, or PBMCs; the material itself was cDNA or gDNA.

In the original processing: Amplification of reference gene primers provided the estimated nucleated cell counts. TCRdb's copy holds only in-frame clones and misses some; the assay was immunoSEQ multiplex PCR. The V and J calls and the clone size are those of that table, but D and trimming were determined from the DNA. Of about 140,000 clones detected, around 81% appear once; the ten largest clones hold around 8%. Germline V gene data show CDR1 as MNHEY and CDR2 as SVGAGI. The V end lost 4 bases, the J end lost 2 bases, and 8 bases lay between the germline ends. This CDR3 comprises 13 residues. This clonotype originated in a woman aged 55-69 years with active or convalescent COVID-19. The sequencing input was peripheral blood. The chain has TRBV6-5 and TRBJ1-2; maybe TRBD1 (5 bases). CDR3: CASSSQGNYGYTF. The CDR3 DNA follows: TGTGCCAGCAGTTCTCAGGGAAACTATGGCTACACCTTC.